This T cell receptor beta chain emerged from a study of shared clonotypes between healthy human individuals. Study-level results: Sampling covered nothing but blood. Tissue TCR repertoires likely differ from those found in blood. For naive CD4 cells, approximately 5% of clonotypes were shared across a handful of donors.

Worth noting for this clone: Its specificity is unknown.

The authors distributed each subset's genomic DNA evenly over several immunoSEQ plates. Clones were read by immunoSEQ multiplex PCR, and TCRdb kept only the in-frame ones, dropping some. The sample consists of 950,000 to 1,100,000 clones, 70% to 80% of them appearing once. All donors were Caucasian adults living in Nashville, Tennessee. The receptor comes from a man aged 18 to 30 in good health. Some clones in this sample may be carry-over from other donors' samples. The sample taken for sequencing was memory CD4+ T cells from PBMCs. As for subset: CD45RA-negative fraction.

CDR3 sequence: CASSRTGGGYNEQFF. In DNA form, the CDR3 reads TGTGCCAGCAGCCGGACAGGGGGCGGCTACAATGAGCAGTTCTTC. This chain connects TRBV11-2 to TRBJ2-1; 11 bases map to TRBD1. This CDR3 region has 15 residues. V lost 5 bases and J lost 3; bases outside the gene matches: 3. Germline values: CDR1 SGHAT, CDR2 FQNNGV.